The 2 T cell receptor beta chains below were found in one sample sequenced in a study of blood T cells in healthy people across ages. Combining a sample-barcoded 5' primer with a J-beta primer mix, a second PCR ran for about 6 to 12 cycles. TCRdb reanalysed the 5' RACE reads using MiXCR and keeps one entry per CDR3 protein. The data hold roughly 680,000 distinct CDR3 sequences, with roughly 21% observed a single time. The sequenced sample consisted of blood. The receptors shown here come from a man aged 65 to 85 in good health.

This clonotype was observed a handful of times. V is TRBV5-1 and J is TRBJ2-2; D might be TRBD2 (5 bases). CDR1 is SGHRS and CDR2 is YFSETQ in the germline V gene. CDR3 length: 14 residues. Trimming stripped 3 bases from V and 1 base from J, with 7 bases between. Here the CDR3 DNA reads TGCGCCAGCAGCTCTGAGGGGAACACCGGGGAGCTGTTTTTT. Its translation: CASSSEGNTGELFF. Using reference TRBV5-1 and TRBJ2-2 for the parts outside the CDR3, the full variable domain is KAGVTQTPRYLIKTRGQQVTLSCSPISGHRSVSWYQQTPGQGLQFLFEYFSETQRNKGNFPGRFSGRQFSNSRSEMNVSTLELGDSALYLCASSSEGNTGELFFGEGSRLTVL.

This clonotype has more than one count but fewer than ten. The rearrangement links TRBV7-8 to TRBJ2-1, with D maybe TRBD2 (6 bases). CDR3 length equals 14 residues. CDR1 and CDR2 from the germline V gene are SGHVS and FQNEAQ. V lost 6 bases to trimming and J lost 6 bases, with 15 bases between them. The CDR3: CASSESGPFNEQFF. CDR3 nucleotide sequence: TGTGCCAGCAGTGAAAGCGGGCCCTTCAATGAGCAGTTCTTC.